The 16 T cell receptor beta chains presented below share a single source sample, sequenced in a study of blood T cell repertoires in COVID-19. Sequencing used immunoSEQ multiplex PCR; TCRdb keeps in-frame clones, though not all of them. The sample has around 280,000 clones; around four fifths are singletons. Sequences were obtained from peripheral blood. The source is a woman in her forties or fifties with active or convalescent COVID-19.

CDR3 residues: CASRQGIYGYTF. Written as DNA, the CDR3 is TGTGCCAGCAGGCAGGGTATCTATGGCTACACCTTC. V usage is TRBV28 and J usage is TRBJ1-2, with D perhaps TRBD1 (5 bases). Germline lookup yields CDR1 MDHEN and CDR2 SYDVKM. Trimming cost V 6 bases and J 4 bases, with 9 bases left between them. This CDR3 has 12 residues.

J is TRBJ1-3 and V is TRBV7-9; D remains unclear. The V end was cut by 9 bases, the J end by 2 bases, with 14 bases between. The length of the CDR3 is 14 residues. The V gene's germline CDR1 is SEHNR and CDR2 FQNEAQ (reference sequence). The CDR3 spells CARSSEGTGNTIYF. CDR3 DNA: TGTGCCAGGTCTTCGGAGGGAACTGGAAACACCATATATTTT.

V gene TRBV5-5 combines with J gene TRBJ1-5, with D perhaps TRBD1 (6 bases). Germline values: CDR1 SGHKS, CDR2 YYEKEE (reference sequence). V was shortened by 0 bases and J by 2 bases, with 6 bases between the two germline ends. The length of the CDR3 is 14 residues. CDR3 bases: TGTGCCAGCAGCTTGGACAGGGGCAATCAGCCCCAGCATTTT. Protein: CASSLDRGNQPQHF.

The rearrangement uses TRBV15 and TRBJ2-3; 7 bases map to TRBD2. This CDR3 has 15 residues. Germline-derived CDR1 and CDR2 are LNHNV and YYDKDF (reference sequence). V shed 4 bases, J shed 2 bases, and the junction held 6 bases outside the gene matches. This CDR3 is CATSTRDYTTDTQYF. The CDR3 nucleotides read TGTGCCACCAGCACCCGGGACTACACCACAGATACGCAGTATTTT.

V usage is TRBV11-2 and J usage is TRBJ2-5, with D unresolved. In germline, CDR1 is SGHAT, CDR2 FQNNGV. The CDR3 consists of 14 residues. Trimming pared 4 bases from V and 0 bases from J, leaving 9 bases between. CDR3 in DNA: TGTGCCAGCAGCTACCCCCTATACCAAGAGACCCAGTACTTC. This encodes CASSYPLYQETQYF.

The chain combines TRBV6-5 with TRBJ2-1; D ambiguous. Germline V gives CDR1 MNHEY, CDR2 SVGAGI. V was pared by 7 bases and J by 3 bases, with 10 bases between. The CDR3 contains 13 residues. The CDR3 here is CASIGPYYNEQFF. The CDR3 coding sequence is TGTGCCAGCATTGGGCCCTACTACAATGAGCAGTTCTTC.

This chain uses TRBV28 with TRBJ2-7, with D maybe TRBD1 (5 bases). Trimming cost V 6 bases and J 2 bases, with 8 bases left between them. Germline V gene sequence: CDR1 MDHEN, CDR2 SYDVKM. The CDR3 runs to 12 residues. The DNA of the CDR3 is TGTGCCAGCAGAGGGGATACCTACGAGCAGTACTTC. It encodes CASRGDTYEQYF.

V is TRBV10-1 and J is TRBJ1-1; D might be TRBD1 (5 bases). Germline values: CDR1 WNHNN, CDR2 SYGVQD (reference sequence). CDR3 length equals 13 residues. With 4 bases removed from V and 3 bases from J, the gap between germline ends came to 9 bases. CDR3 sequence reads: CASSASRDTEAFF. The CDR3 DNA reads as TGCGCCAGCAGTGCGAGCAGGGACACTGAAGCTTTCTTT.

The chain has TRBV6-5 and TRBJ2-5; 11 nucleotides match TRBD2. The CDR3 is 15 residues long. V trimming: 6 bases; J trimming: 5 bases; junction bases outside the gene matches: 8. Germline V gene lookup returns CDR1 MNHEY and CDR2 SVGAGI. The CDR3 DNA is TGTGCCAGCAGCCTTAGCGGGAGGGGAGTGGAGACCCAGTACTTC. Its protein product is CASSLSGRGVETQYF.

This chain uses TRBV6-1 with TRBJ2-2, with a weak D call TRBD1 (5 bases). Trimming stripped 2 bases from V and 2 bases from J, with 15 bases between. The CDR3 covers 17 residues. In germline, CDR1 is MNHNS, CDR2 SASEGT. The CDR3 spells CASSERWARGNTGELFF. CDR3 DNA: TGTGCCAGCAGTGAAAGGTGGGCTAGGGGCAACACCGGGGAGCTGTTTTTT.

CDR3 residues: CASSQVRTRGEAQFF. For the CDR3, the DNA is TGTGCCAGCAGCCAAGTCAGGACTCGCGGGGAGGCGCAGTTCTTC. V usage is TRBV3-1 (or the pseudogene TRBV3-2) and J usage is TRBJ2-1; the D gene is possibly TRBD2 (6 bases). Trimming cost V 1 base and J 12 bases, with 19 bases left between them. CDR3 length equals 15 residues. CDR1 is LGHDT, CDR2 YNNKEL, per germline (reference sequence).

This clone was picked up a small number of times. J is TRBJ2-3 and V is TRBV5-1, with D perhaps matching TRBD1 (6 bases). Germline-derived CDR1 and CDR2 are SGHRS and YFSETQ. The CDR3 has 15 residues. V gave up 0 bases and J gave up 8 bases, with 16 bases separating them. CDR3: CASSLVEGVASTQYF. For the CDR3, the DNA is TGCGCCAGCAGCTTGGTCGAGGGGGTGGCGTCTACGCAGTATTTT.

The count of this clone is one. The CDR3 protein is CASRRRGSDLYEQYF. The CDR3 DNA sequence: TGTGCCAGCAGACGGAGAGGTAGCGACCTTTACGAGCAGTACTTC. The J gene is TRBJ2-7, the V gene TRBV27, with a possible D match to TRBD2 (5 bases). Trimming took off 6 bases at V and 4 bases at J, with 19 bases between the two ends. There are 15 residues in the CDR3. The germline CDR1 and CDR2 sequences are MNHEY and SMNVEV (reference sequence).

This sequence joins TRBV28 and TRBJ1-2; TRBD1 matches at 8 bases. The CDR3 has 15 residues. V lost 5 bases, J lost 7 bases, and 12 bases stayed unmatched. CDR1 is MDHEN, CDR2 SYDVKM, per germline. CDR3 sequence (DNA): TGTGCCAGCAGTCCAAACCTCGGACAGGGCTCTGGCTACACCTTC. Translating it yields CASSPNLGQGSGYTF.

The chain combines TRBV2 with TRBJ1-1, with 8 nucleotides matching TRBD1. Germline V gene data show CDR1 as SNHLY and CDR2 as FYNNEI. V lost 6 bases and J lost 1; bases outside the gene matches: 7. The CDR3 totals 15 residues. CDR3 residues: CASRGTGQTNTEAFF. Written as DNA, the CDR3 is TGTGCCAGCAGGGGGACAGGACAAACGAACACTGAAGCTTTCTTT.

This chain joins TRBV5-4 and TRBJ1-5, with 8 bases matching TRBD1. The CDR3 spans 15 residues. Germline V gene data show CDR1 as SGHNT and CDR2 as YYREEE (reference sequence). The J segment lost 4 bases and the V segment lost 4 bases, leaving 7 bases of the junction unmatched. The CDR3 DNA reads TGTGCCAGCAGCCTGGACAGGGCACCAAATCAGCCCCAGCATTTT. Translating it yields CASSLDRAPNQPQHF.